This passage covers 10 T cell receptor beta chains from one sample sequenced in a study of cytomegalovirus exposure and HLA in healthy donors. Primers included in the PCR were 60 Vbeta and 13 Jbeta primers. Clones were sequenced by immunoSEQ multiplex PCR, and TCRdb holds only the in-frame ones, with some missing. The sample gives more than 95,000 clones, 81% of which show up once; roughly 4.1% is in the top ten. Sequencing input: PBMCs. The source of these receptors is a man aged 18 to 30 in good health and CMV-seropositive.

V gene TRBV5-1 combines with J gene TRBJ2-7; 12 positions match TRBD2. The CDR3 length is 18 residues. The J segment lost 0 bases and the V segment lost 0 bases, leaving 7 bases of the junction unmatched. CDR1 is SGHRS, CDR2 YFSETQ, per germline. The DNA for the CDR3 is TGCGCCAGCAGCTTGGAGCTAGCGGGAGGGCCGGGCTCCTACGAGCAGTACTTC. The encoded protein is CASSLELAGGPGSYEQYF.

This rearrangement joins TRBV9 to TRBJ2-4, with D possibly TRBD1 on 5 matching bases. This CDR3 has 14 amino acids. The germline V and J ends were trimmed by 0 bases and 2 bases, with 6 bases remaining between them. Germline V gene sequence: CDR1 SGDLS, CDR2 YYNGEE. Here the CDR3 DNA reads TGTGCCAGCAGCGTAGGGGGCCCCAAAAACATTCAGTACTTC. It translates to CASSVGGPKNIQYF. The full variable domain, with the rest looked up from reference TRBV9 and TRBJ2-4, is DSGVTQTPKHLITATGQRVTLRCSPRSGDLSVYWYQQSLDQGLQFLIQYYNGEERAKGNILERFSAQQFPDLHSELNLSSLELGDSALYFCASSVGGPKNIQYFGAGTRLSVL.

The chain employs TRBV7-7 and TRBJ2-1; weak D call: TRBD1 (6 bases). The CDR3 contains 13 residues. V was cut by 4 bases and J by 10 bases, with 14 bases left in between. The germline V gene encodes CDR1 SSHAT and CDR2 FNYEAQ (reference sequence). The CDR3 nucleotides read TGTGCCAGCAGCTCGGGACAAGGCAGGGAGCAGTTCTTC. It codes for CASSSGQGREQFF.

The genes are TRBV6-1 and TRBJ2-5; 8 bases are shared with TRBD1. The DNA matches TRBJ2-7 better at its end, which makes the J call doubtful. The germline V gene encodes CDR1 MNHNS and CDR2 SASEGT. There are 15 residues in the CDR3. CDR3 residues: CASSEVQGDSYEQYF. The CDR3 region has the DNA TGTGCCAGCAGTGAGGTACAGGGGGACTCCTACGAGCAGTACTTC.

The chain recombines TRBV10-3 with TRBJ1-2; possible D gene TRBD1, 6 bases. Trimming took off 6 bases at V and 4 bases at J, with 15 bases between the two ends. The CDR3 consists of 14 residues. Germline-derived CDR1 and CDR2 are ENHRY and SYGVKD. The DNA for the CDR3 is TGTGCCATCAGCACAGGGCTTAAGGGCTATGGCTACACCTTC. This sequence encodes CAISTGLKGYGYTF.

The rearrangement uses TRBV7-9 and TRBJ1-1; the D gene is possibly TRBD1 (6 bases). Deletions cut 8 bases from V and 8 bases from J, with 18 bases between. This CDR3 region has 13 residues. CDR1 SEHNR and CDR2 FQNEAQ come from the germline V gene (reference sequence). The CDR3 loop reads CASSRGTDTEAFF. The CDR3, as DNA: TGTGCCAGCTCCAGGGGTACGGATACGGAAGCTTTCTTT.

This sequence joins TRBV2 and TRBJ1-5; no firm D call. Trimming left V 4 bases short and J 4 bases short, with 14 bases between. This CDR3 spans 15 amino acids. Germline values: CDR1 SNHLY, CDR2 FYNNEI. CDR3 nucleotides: TGTGCCAGCAGTGCTGGGGAGGCCACGAATCAGCCCCAGCATTTT. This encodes CASSAGEATNQPQHF.

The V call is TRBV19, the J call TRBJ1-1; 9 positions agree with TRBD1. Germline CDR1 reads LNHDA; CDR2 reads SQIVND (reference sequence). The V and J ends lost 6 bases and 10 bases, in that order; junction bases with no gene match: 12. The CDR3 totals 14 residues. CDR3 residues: CASRTLTGGVGAFF. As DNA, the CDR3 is TGTGCCAGTAGAACATTGACAGGGGGTGTGGGAGCTTTCTTT. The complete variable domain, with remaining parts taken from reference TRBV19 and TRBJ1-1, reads DGGITQSPKYLFRKEGQNVTLSCEQNLNHDAMYWYRQDPGQGLRLIYYSQIVNDFQKGDIAEGYSVSREKKESFPLTVTSAQKNPTAFYLCASRTLTGGVGAFFGQGTRLTVV.

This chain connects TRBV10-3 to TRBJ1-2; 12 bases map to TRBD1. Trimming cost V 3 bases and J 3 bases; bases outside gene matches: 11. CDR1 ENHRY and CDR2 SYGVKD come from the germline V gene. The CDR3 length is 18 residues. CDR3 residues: CAISEEGQGAVFYYGYTF. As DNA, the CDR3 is TGTGCCATCAGTGAAGAGGGACAGGGGGCTGTTTTCTACTATGGCTACACCTTC.

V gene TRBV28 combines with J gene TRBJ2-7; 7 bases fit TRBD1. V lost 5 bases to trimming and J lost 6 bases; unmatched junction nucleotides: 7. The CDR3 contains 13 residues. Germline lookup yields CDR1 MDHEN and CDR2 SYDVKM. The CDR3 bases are TGTGCCAGCAGTCGAAACAGGGGCGGCGAGCAGTACTTC. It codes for CASSRNRGGEQYF.